A selection of T cell receptor beta chains follows, all from one sample in a study of shared T cell receptors in the human thymus. Sequencing was performed with immunoSEQ multiplex PCR; in TCRdb, only in-frame clones are kept and a portion is missing. The sample has hundreds of thousands of clones; 70% to 90% are singletons. These data were also reused for a study on human thymus T cells.

Sequencing was carried out using thymocytes. These receptors were taken from a boy under two years old with a congenital heart defect. CDR3s include the opening cysteine and the closing phenylalanine or tryptophan. Fields, in order: D gene, J gene, CDR3 length, clone size, V gene, CDR3 protein, CDR3 DNA. A D gene is named only where the DNA matches it firmly. Only some rows state a clone size, as once, few, many or a class for expanded clones.

d_call: TRBD1; j_call: TRBJ1-2; cdr3_length: 14; clone_size: -; v_call: TRBV5-6; cdr3_aa: CASSGTGGGYGYTF; cdr3_nt: TGTGCCAGCAGCGGGACAGGGGGAGGCTATGGCTACACCTTC
d_call: -; j_call: TRBJ1-3; cdr3_length: 16; clone_size: -; v_call: TRBV19; cdr3_aa: CASSMAPGLTGNTIYF; cdr3_nt: TGTGCCAGTAGTATGGCCCCAGGGTTGACTGGAAACACCATATATTTT
d_call: -; j_call: TRBJ1-2; cdr3_length: 12; clone_size: -; v_call: TRBV6-5; cdr3_aa: CASLGGRYGYTF; cdr3_nt: TGTGCCAGCCTGGGGGGACGGTATGGCTACACCTTC
d_call: -; j_call: TRBJ2-6; cdr3_length: 17; clone_size: once; v_call: TRBV9; cdr3_aa: CASSPPRWRNGANVLTF; cdr3_nt: TGTGCCAGCAGCCCACCCAGGTGGCGTAATGGGGCCAACGTCCTGACTTTC
d_call: -; j_call: TRBJ2-3; cdr3_length: 12; clone_size: once; v_call: TRBV29-1; cdr3_aa: CSVGGPTDTQYF; cdr3_nt: TGCAGCGTTGGGGGGCCCACAGATACGCAGTATTTT
d_call: TRBD1; j_call: TRBJ2-5; cdr3_length: 16; clone_size: -; v_call: TRBV28; cdr3_aa: CASSPGVRGQGETQYF; cdr3_nt: TGTGCCAGCAGTCCCGGGGTGCGGGGACAGGGGGAGACCCAGTACTTC
d_call: -; j_call: TRBJ2-1; cdr3_length: 11; clone_size: -; v_call: TRBV29-1; cdr3_aa: CSGRDYNEQFF; cdr3_nt: TGCAGCGGGAGGGACTACAATGAGCAGTTCTTC
d_call: -; j_call: TRBJ2-2; cdr3_length: 14; clone_size: -; v_call: TRBV15; cdr3_aa: CATSTPGGLGELFF; cdr3_nt: TGTGCCACCAGCACACCGGGGGGCCTCGGGGAGCTGTTTTTT
d_call: TRBD1; j_call: TRBJ1-2; cdr3_length: 15; clone_size: -; v_call: TRBV6-6; cdr3_aa: CASIRSTGVVYGYTF; cdr3_nt: TGTGCCAGCATTAGAAGTACAGGGGTTGTATATGGCTACACCTTC
d_call: -; j_call: TRBJ2-1; cdr3_length: 16; clone_size: -; v_call: TRBV7-9; cdr3_aa: CASSSTTGRARNEQFF; cdr3_nt: TGTGCCAGCAGCTCCACAACAGGGCGGGCTAGGAATGAGCAGTTCTTC
d_call: TRBD1; j_call: TRBJ1-4; cdr3_length: 14; clone_size: -; v_call: TRBV2; cdr3_aa: CASLPGTGQEKLFF; cdr3_nt: TGTGCCAGCCTTCCCGGGACAGGACAAGAAAAACTGTTTTTT
d_call: -; j_call: TRBJ1-5; cdr3_length: 14; clone_size: few; v_call: TRBV2; cdr3_aa: CASSEFPDNQPQHF; cdr3_nt: TGTGCCAGCAGTGAATTTCCAGACAATCAGCCCCAGCATTTT
d_call: -; j_call: TRBJ2-2; cdr3_length: 16; clone_size: -; v_call: TRBV7-6; cdr3_aa: CASSLEGDTNTGELFF; cdr3_nt: TGTGCCAGCAGCTTAGAGGGGGATACGAACACCGGGGAGCTGTTTTTT
d_call: -; j_call: TRBJ1-5; cdr3_length: 16; clone_size: -; v_call: TRBV19; cdr3_aa: CASNVGSLNSNQPQHF; cdr3_nt: TGTGCCAGTAACGTAGGGAGCCTTAATAGCAATCAGCCCCAGCATTTT
d_call: -; j_call: TRBJ1-2; cdr3_length: 13; clone_size: -; v_call: TRBV6-5; cdr3_aa: CASSYKDSYGYTF; cdr3_nt: TGTGCCAGCAGTTACAAAGACAGCTATGGCTACACCTTC
d_call: -; j_call: TRBJ2-3; cdr3_length: 16; clone_size: -; v_call: TRBV9; cdr3_aa: CASSVADRTHPHTQYF; cdr3_nt: TGTGCCAGCAGCGTAGCTGACAGAACTCACCCCCATACGCAGTATTTT
d_call: TRBD1; j_call: TRBJ1-5; cdr3_length: 17; clone_size: -; v_call: TRBV6-1; cdr3_aa: CASSEADRGMRDQPQHF; cdr3_nt: TGTGCCAGCAGTGAAGCGGACAGGGGGATGAGGGATCAGCCCCAGCATTTT
d_call: TRBD2; j_call: TRBJ2-3; cdr3_length: 14; clone_size: -; v_call: TRBV9; cdr3_aa: CATSRTSGRDTQYF; cdr3_nt: TGTGCCACCTCCCGGACTAGCGGGAGAGATACGCAGTATTTT
d_call: -; j_call: TRBJ2-1; cdr3_length: 11; clone_size: -; v_call: TRBV5-1; cdr3_aa: CASSLYNEQFF; cdr3_nt: TGCGCCAGCAGCCTCTACAATGAGCAGTTCTTC
d_call: TRBD2; j_call: TRBJ2-5; cdr3_length: 15; clone_size: -; v_call: TRBV4-3; cdr3_aa: CASSQKAGGQETQYF; cdr3_nt: TGCGCCAGCAGCCAAAAAGCGGGGGGGCAAGAGACCCAGTACTTC